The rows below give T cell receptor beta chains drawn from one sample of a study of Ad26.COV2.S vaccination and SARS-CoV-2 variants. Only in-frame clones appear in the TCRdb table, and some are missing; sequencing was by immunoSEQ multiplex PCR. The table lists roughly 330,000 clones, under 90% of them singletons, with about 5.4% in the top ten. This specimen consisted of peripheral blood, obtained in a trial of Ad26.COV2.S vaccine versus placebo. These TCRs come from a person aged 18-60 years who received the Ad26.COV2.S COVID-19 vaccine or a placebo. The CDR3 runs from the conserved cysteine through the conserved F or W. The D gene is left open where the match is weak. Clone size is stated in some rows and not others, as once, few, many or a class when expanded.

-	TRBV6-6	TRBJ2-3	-	CASSYVAILLTDTQYF	TGTGCCAGCAGTTACGTCGCCATTCTACTCACAGATACGCAGTATTTT
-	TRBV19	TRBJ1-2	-	CASSSLGAEGYGYTF	TGTGCCAGTAGTTCATTGGGGGCGGAGGGCTATGGCTACACCTTC
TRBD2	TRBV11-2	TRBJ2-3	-	CASSIRDYFTDTQYF	TGTGCCAGCAGCATCCGGGACTACTTCACAGATACGCAGTATTTT
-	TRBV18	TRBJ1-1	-	CASLRGGTEAFF	TGTGCCAGCTTACGAGGCGGCACTGAAGCTTTCTTT
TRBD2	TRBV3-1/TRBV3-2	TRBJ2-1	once	CASSQDVGGVWNEQFF	TGTGCCAGCAGCCAAGATGTTGGGGGGGTTTGGAATGAGCAGTTCTTC
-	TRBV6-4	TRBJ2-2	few	CASSEGAHTGELFF	TGTGCCAGCAGTGAGGGGGCGCACACCGGGGAGCTGTTTTTT
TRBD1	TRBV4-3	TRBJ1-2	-	CASSQTIQGGTSGYTF	TGCGCCAGCAGCCAAACCATACAGGGGGGGACTTCTGGCTACACCTTC
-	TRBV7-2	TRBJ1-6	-	CASSPMPELNNSPLHF	TGTGCCAGCAGCCCGATGCCGGAGCTAAATAATTCACCCCTCCACTTT
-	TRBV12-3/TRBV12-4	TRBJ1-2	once	CASSSGASYGYTF	TGTGCCAGCAGTTCGGGGGCGAGCTATGGCTACACCTTC
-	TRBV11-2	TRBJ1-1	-	CASRPPWNTEAFF	TGTGCCAGCAGACCCCCATGGAACACTGAAGCTTTCTTT
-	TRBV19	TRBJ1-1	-	CASSGVLSEAFF	TGTGCCAGTAGTGGGGTCCTATCTGAAGCTTTCTTT
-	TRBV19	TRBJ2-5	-	CASSIDRGFQETQYF	TGTGCCAGTAGTATAGATCGCGGATTCCAAGAGACCCAGTACTTC
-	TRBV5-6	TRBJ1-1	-	CASSGNTEAFF	TGTGCCAGCAGCGGTAACACTGAAGCTTTCTTT
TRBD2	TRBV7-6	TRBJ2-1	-	CASSLFTSGGYNEQFF	TGTGCCAGCAGCTTATTTACTAGCGGGGGCTACAATGAGCAGTTCTTC
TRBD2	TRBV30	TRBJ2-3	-	CAWRGLGTDTQYF	TGTGCCTGGAGAGGACTAGGAACAGATACGCAGTATTTT
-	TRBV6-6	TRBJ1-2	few	CASSPRLDPGRNYGYTF	TGTGCCAGCAGTCCTCGATTGGACCCGGGGAGGAACTATGGCTACACCTTC
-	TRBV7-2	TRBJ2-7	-	CASSPMGTLTYEQYF	TGTGCCAGCAGCCCAATGGGGACTCTAACCTACGAGCAGTACTTC
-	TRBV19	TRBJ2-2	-	CASSRSGRNTGELFF	TGTGCCAGTAGTAGATCCGGCAGGAACACCGGGGAGCTGTTTTTT
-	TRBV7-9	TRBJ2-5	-	CASSPVRGAGAEETQYF	TGTGCCAGCAGCCCGGTCCGTGGGGCGGGGGCTGAAGAGACCCAGTACTTC
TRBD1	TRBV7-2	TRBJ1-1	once	CASSLDLTGYTARNTEAFF	TGTGCCAGCAGTTTAGACCTGACAGGGTATACGGCTCGGAACACTGAAGCTTTCTTT
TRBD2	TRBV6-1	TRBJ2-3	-	CASSDPPAGISDTQYF	TGTGCCAGCAGTGATCCCCCAGCGGGGATATCAGATACGCAGTATTTT
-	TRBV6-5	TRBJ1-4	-	CASSPTGFGEKLFF	TGTGCCAGCAGTCCTACAGGGTTTGGTGAAAAACTGTTTTTT
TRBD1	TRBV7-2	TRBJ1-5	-	CASSLGVQDRGLRQPQHF	TGTGCCAGCAGCTTAGGGGTCCAGGACAGGGGGTTACGGCAGCCCCAGCATTTT
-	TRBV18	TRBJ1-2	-	CASSTSRDYGYTF	TGTGCCAGCTCCACCTCTAGAGACTATGGCTACACCTTC
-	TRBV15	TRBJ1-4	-	CATGGGVSNEKLFF	TGTGCCACCGGCGGGGGGGTCTCTAATGAAAAACTGTTTTTT
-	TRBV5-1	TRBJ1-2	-	CASSRDGTNYGYTF	TGCGCCAGCAGCCGGGACGGTACTAACTATGGCTACACCTTC
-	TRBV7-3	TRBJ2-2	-	CASSAPLGTGELFF	TGTGCCAGCAGCGCCCCTCTTGGGACCGGGGAGCTGTTTTTT
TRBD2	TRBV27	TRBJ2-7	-	CASSFVVAGTYEQYF	TGTGCCAGCAGTTTTGTGGTAGCGGGGACCTACGAGCAGTACTTC
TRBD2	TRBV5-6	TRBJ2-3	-	CASSLGLAGGGRTQYF	TGTGCCAGCAGCTTGGGACTAGCGGGCGGGGGTAGGACGCAGTATTTT
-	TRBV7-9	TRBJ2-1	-	CASSLAMGNEQFF	TGTGCCAGCAGCTTAGCGATGGGAAATGAGCAGTTCTTC
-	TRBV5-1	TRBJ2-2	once	CASSLAGELFF	TGCGCCAGCAGTTTAGCCGGGGAGCTGTTTTTT
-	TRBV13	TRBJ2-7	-	CASSAPGHHYEQYF	TGTGCCAGCAGCGCTCCGGGACACCACTACGAGCAGTACTTC
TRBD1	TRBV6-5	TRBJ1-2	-	CASSQDRGPGSGYTF	TGTGCCAGCAGTCAGGACAGGGGCCCAGGGAGTGGCTACACCTTC
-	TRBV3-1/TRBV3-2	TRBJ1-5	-	CASSPLGELNQPQHF	TGTGCCAGCAGTCCCCTGGGGGAGCTCAATCAGCCCCAGCATTTT
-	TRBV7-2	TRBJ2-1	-	CASSLGLVAPYNEQFF	TGTGCCAGCAGCTTAGGGCTCGTGGCCCCATACAATGAGCAGTTCTTC
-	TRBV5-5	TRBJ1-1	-	CASSLDPSGPQIMNTEAFF	TGTGCCAGCAGCTTGGATCCTTCGGGACCTCAAATCATGAACACTGAAGCTTTCTTT
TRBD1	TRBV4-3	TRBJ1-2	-	CASSQDRGGNYGYTF	TGCGCCAGCAGCCAGGACAGGGGAGGTAACTATGGCTACACCTTC
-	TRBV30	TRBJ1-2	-	CAWAQDHYGYTF	TGTGCCTGGGCCCAGGACCACTATGGCTACACCTTC
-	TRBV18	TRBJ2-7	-	CASSEEGFSYEQYF	TGTGCCAGCTCGGAGGAGGGGTTTTCCTACGAGCAGTACTTC
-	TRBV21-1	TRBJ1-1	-	CASSKLAREGSTEAFF	TGTGCCAGCAGCAAACTGGCCAGGGAAGGAAGCACTGAAGCTTTCTTT
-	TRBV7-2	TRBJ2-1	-	CASRSRGGNYNEQFF	TGTGCCAGCAGGTCTAGGGGGGGGAACTACAATGAGCAGTTCTTC
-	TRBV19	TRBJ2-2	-	CASRGSWNTGELFF	TGTGCCAGTAGAGGGTCCTGGAACACCGGGGAGCTGTTTTTT
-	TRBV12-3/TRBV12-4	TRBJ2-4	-	CASRDPKNIQYF	TGTGCCAGCAGGGACCCCAAAAACATTCAGTACTTC
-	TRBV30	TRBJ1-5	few	CAWSVSTGNQPQHF	TGTGCCTGGAGTGTATCGACAGGCAATCAGCCCCAGCATTTT
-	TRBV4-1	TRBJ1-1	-	CASSQYGTEAFF	TGCGCCAGCAGCCAATACGGGACTGAAGCTTTCTTT
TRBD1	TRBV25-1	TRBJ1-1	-	CASGRTGVNTEAFF	TGTGCCAGCGGAAGGACAGGGGTGAACACTGAAGCTTTCTTT
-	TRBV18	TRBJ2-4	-	CASSPLKEGPKNIQYF	TGTGCCAGCTCACCACTGAAAGAGGGTCCCAAAAACATTCAGTACTTC
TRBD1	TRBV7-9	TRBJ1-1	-	CASSPNRGQDTEAFF	TGTGCCAGCAGCCCTAACAGGGGGCAGGACACTGAAGCTTTCTTT
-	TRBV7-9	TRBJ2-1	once	CASSLRGHFDEQFF	TGTGCCAGCAGCTTAAGGGGCCATTTCGATGAGCAGTTCTTC
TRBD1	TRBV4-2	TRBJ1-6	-	CASSPEGRDRDNSPLHF	TGTGCCAGCAGCCCCGAGGGGAGGGACAGGGATAATTCACCCCTCCACTTT